This TCR beta chain was retrieved from a study of lymphopenia after photon versus proton radiotherapy. Regarding the study as a whole: Post-nadir TCR diversity decline inversely tracked overall survival among those who died.

Germline assignment: CDR1 SGHNT and CDR2 YENEEA. CDR3 length: 15 residues. After removal of 5 bases from V and 2 bases from J, the junction contained 3 bases not matched to a gene. The protocol was immunoSEQ multiplex PCR, while the TCRdb copy is restricted to in-frame clones and leaves out a portion. The sample consists of around 24,000 clones, around four fifths of them appearing once. As concerns this clone: Antigen specificity is unknown.

The sequencing here drew on peripheral blood, taken from a patient treated with photon-based radiotherapy. This TCR was sampled from a woman between 50 and 59 years old with pancreatic cancer. This chain connects TRBV11-3 to TRBJ2-5, with TRBD2 identical over 12 bases. The DNA of the CDR3 is TGTGCCAGCAGCCCGGGGACTAGCGGGCAAGAGACCCAGTACTTC. Translated, it gives CASSPGTSGQETQYF. The complete variable domain, with remaining parts taken from reference TRBV11-3 and TRBJ2-5, reads EAGVVQSPRYKIIEKKQPVAFWCNPISGHNTLYWYLQNLGQGPELLIRYENEEAVDDSQLPKDRFSAERLKGVDSTLKIQPAELGDSAVYLCASSPGTSGQETQYFGPGTRLLVL.